This record covers a single TCR beta chain. Its antigen is not known. Genomic DNA from each subset was divided evenly over several immunoSEQ plates. Some clones are missing from TCRdb's copy, which holds only in-frame ones; the method was immunoSEQ multiplex PCR. The data contain about 2.3 million clones, less than 95% of them singletons. Trimming took 3 bases from V and 2 from J; bases not matched to a gene: 4. The CDR3 is 15 residues long. From germline, CDR1 is KGHSH and CDR2 LQKENI. This record comes from a study of shared clonotypes between healthy human individuals. Study conclusions and caveats: Estimated clonotype richness was generally higher in naive than memory subsets. Deeper or shallower sequencing was expected to change how clonotypes are shared among donors.

Adult donors, all healthy and HIV-negative, had no recent acute infections or vaccinations. Material: naive CD4+ T cells from PBMCs. Subset noted: CD45RA+ positively selected. The TCR originated in a man younger than 35 in good health. Some clones in this sample may be carry-over from other donors' samples. The chain joins TRBV18 to TRBJ2-3; 8 bases align to TRBD1. CDR3 protein: CASSPRQGYTDTQYF. For the CDR3, the DNA is TGTGCCAGCTCACCTAGACAGGGGTACACAGATACGCAGTATTTT.